The entry that follows covers one T cell receptor beta chain sequence. In TCRdb, the RACE reads were re-called with MiXCR into one record per CDR3 protein. The repertoire consists of 35,000 to 50,000 distinct CDR3 sequences, with more than 9% occurring once and the leading ten covering about 14%. Time point: patch test 2, 6 weeks after DPC sensitization. Treatment of the sample: therapeutic diphenylcyclopropenone sensitization with weekly scalp DPC. Total RNA was extracted from unfractionated whole blood. The sample belongs to a study of human T cells and chemical hapten exposure. Looking at the study overall: Patch testing was performed with 0.01% DPC on the upper back, with reading at 6 days. Per-sample TCR yield variation was attributed mainly to small pooled library volume differences. Mostly female patients had alopecia areata, totalis or universalis.

Trimming stripped 3 bases from V and 14 bases from J, with 19 bases between. CDR3 size: 13 residues. CDR1 and CDR2 (germline): SGHDT, YYEEEE. This chain connects TRBV5-6 to TRBJ2-3; tentative D call: TRBD2 (6 bases). This receptor was obtained from a woman in her twenties or thirties with alopecia areata. Some clones in this sample may be carry-over from other donors' samples. Sequenced here: whole blood, sampled in connection with sensitization to the hapten diphenylcyclopropenone (DPC). This CDR3 is CASSSKPGLALYF. For the CDR3, the DNA is TGTGCCAGCAGCTCAAAACCGGGACTCGCCTTGTATTTT.